Described below is a single TCR beta chain sequence and its context. Its antigen remains undetermined. No much larger clone exists at a distance of one base, and base qualities are not known. These data come from a study of cytomegalovirus exposure and HLA in healthy donors (dated by TCRdb to 2015 to 2018). Background on the whole study: In an earlier analysis of under 750 of the donors, 276 Gb of sequence data and 90 million to 130 million unique TCR beta sequences from approximately 180 million T cells were reported. To predict cytomegalovirus infection status, the study combined high-throughput TCR immunosequencing, statistical association of individual TCRs with disease status, and machine learning. A later genetic analysis took genome-wide SNP genotypes for about three fifths of the 666 donors and used that subset as a discovery cohort. Along with the roughly 670-subject first cohort, a separate validation cohort of some 130 different subjects was used. Donor age, sex, ethnicity and CMV serostatus were compiled alongside the repertoire data. Every repertoire in the discovery cohort had been generated on one and the same sequencing platform. Class I and class II HLA loci were covered by the typing at four-digit resolution. Five DR-DQ haplotypes were handled as single units for association and clustering, since linkage in the cohort was strong. The number of donors typed differed by locus, with roughly 620-630 for A, B, C, DRB1 and DQB1, roughly 520 for DQA1, under 610 for DPA1, and some 440 for DPB1. The study was designed to test whether signatures of past pathogen exposure could be identified by cataloging public T cell receptors. To decide whether each TCR beta V gene segment behaved as functional or pseudogenic, an earlier analysis of approximately 590 of the donors relied on high-throughput TCR beta sequencing. Roughly 300 gigabases of sequencing data and approximately 92 million unique TCR sequences made up an early release that covered approximately 620 HLA-typed donors. Among the approximately 400 genotyped donors, approximately 81% belonged to the genetic ancestry cluster associated with self-reported Caucasian donors. Among roughly 370 genotyped donors of the cohort, an average of approximately 240,000 unique TCR beta nucleotide sequences were sequenced per donor, 15% to 20% of them non-productive. The later analysis used no new phenotypic data to find candidate immune exposures, relying instead on TCR beta sequences and their occurrence across donors. The study used immunosequencing to profile the T cell repertoires of 600 to 850 subjects and linked those repertoires to cytomegalovirus serostatus. To study patterns of TCR occurrence, a later analysis re-analyzed previously published TCR beta repertoires from 666 donors and added high-resolution HLA genotyping.

Receptors were amplified or captured by the immunoSEQ multiplex PCR assay. The multiplex PCR relied on a mix of 60 forward primers for TCR Vbeta segments and 13 reverse primers for TCR Jbeta segments. Amplification of the CDR3 region of rearranged TCR beta genes was performed with a multiplex PCR assay on genomic DNA. The amplified TCR beta libraries were sequenced on the Illumina HiSeq System as 87-base-pair reads. The authors' pipeline ran thus. A later analysis counted about 80 million unique TCR beta chains across the 650 to 800 repertoires, and some 11 million of these chains were shared by at least two donors. To remove PCR and sequencing errors, raw reads were error-corrected and collapsed into unique sequences using a nearest-neighbor algorithm that merged closely related sequences. Alignment of CDR3 sequences to IMGT reference sequences was used to assign V, D and J gene segments. For a sequence to be retained, a match of at least six nucleotides was required to both a V gene segment and a J gene segment. A rearrangement was called productive if the CDR3 had no stop codons and remained in frame with V and J, and every other rearrangement was called non-productive. CDR3 was defined according to IMGT convention as the region running from the second conserved V-encoded cysteine to the conserved J-encoded phenylalanine. Sequences without an unambiguous match to a single V gene segment were excluded from the earlier analysis of about 640 of the donors. In an earlier analysis of 500 to 750 of the donors, V segments were called functional above 56.7% productive rearrangements and were called segregating when the between-donor standard deviation exceeded 5%. A statistical classification framework was developed to diagnose cytomegalovirus status using the catalog of TCR beta chain sequences. In a later analysis, V and J genes were assigned by comparing TCR nucleotide sequences against IMGT/GENE-DB human TR gene sequences. In a later analysis, CDR3 sequences and most-parsimonious VDJ recombination scenarios were assigned using the TCRdist pipeline. In a later analysis, every TCR beta chain was defined by the combination of its CDR3 amino acid sequence and its V-gene family, and reads without a unique V-gene family were dropped. To address suspected cross-contamination and a sequencing artifact, a later analysis removed a few hundred highly shared, low-generation-probability nucleotide sequences. In a later analysis, a clonal expansion index was calculated for each public chain from normalized within-repertoire ranks of inferred template counts. A later analysis computed generation probabilities with a VDJ recombination model fitted to out-of-frame rearrangements, and checked the results against IGoR. In a later analysis, TCR-TCR, TCR-HLA and TCR-CMV co-occurrence was scored with hypergeometric tests, and a repertoire-size bias correction was applied to TCR pairs. To estimate false discovery rates, a later analysis permuted the HLA or CMV assignments 20 times. In a later analysis, co-occurring TCRs were grouped with DBSCAN, and TCRdist sequence similarity was added when clustering was performed within HLA-allele-positive subsets. Repertoires with fewer than 30,000 or more than 120,000 public chains, plus five repertoires with anomalous nucleotide sharing, were excluded from co-occurrence clustering. TCRdb limited this immuneACCESS table to in-frame rearrangements with V and J called. A share of clones is missing; checked studies link under half to unresolved V genes, and the rest is unexplained. The V and J calls and the clone size are those of that table, but D and trimming were determined from the DNA. This sample lists 90,000 to 150,000 clones; less than 80% were detected once. The ten largest clones add up to approximately 10% of the sample.

The cohort comprised some 680 healthy bone marrow donors. At the time of sampling, all cohort members were nominally healthy, though unrecorded immune exposures were likely present. The donor was CMV seropositive and was included in the group of 289 seropositive cohort members. Each donor provided a peripheral blood sample, and peripheral blood mononuclear cells were used for TCR beta sequencing. Genomic DNA was extracted from the blood cell samples with the Qiagen DNeasy Blood Extraction Kit. Points the paper makes about the study in general: The study listed 150 to 200 TCR beta chains as associated with cytomegalovirus. Compared with equally common non-associated chains, HLA-associated TCR beta chains in a later analysis were more clonally expanded and had lower generation probabilities. The presence/absence analyses assumed that sequencing depth was roughly uniform across donors, and that assumption may not be true. About 17 rarely observed V segments, including chromosome 9 orphons, were excluded from the earlier analysis of approximately 500 of the donors because counts were too low. According to a later analysis, TCR association rates differed among HLA loci, with DRB1 alleles showing the most associated TCRs and HLA-C alleles showing the fewest. Three of the identified cytomegalovirus-associated TCR beta chains were confirmed in vitro to be specific for cytomegalovirus antigens. A further reported finding was that TCR beta sequences accurately predicted the HLA-A and HLA-B alleles for most subjects in the first cohort. Broadly in line with IMGT annotations, most TCR beta V segments showed up in productive rearrangements about 87% or about 30% of the time in an earlier analysis of approximately 640 of the donors. Compared with the approximately 670-donor mean, donors in an Asian-associated ancestry cluster had fewer N-insertions in productive TCRs, according to a later genetic analysis. The 87-base-pair reads could not distinguish some IMGT-functional V segments, including TRBV6-2 and TRBV6-3, so those segments were excluded. CMV serostatus was the only immune exposure information available for the cohort. Because HLA typing was missing for some donors at each locus, association tests included only the typed subset. Several of the top co-occurrence clusters appeared to be linked to parvovirus B19, influenza, CMV and Epstein-Barr virus, according to a later analysis. The sequencing pipeline was judged likely to have produced a cluster of highly shared sequence variants as a technical artifact. In both the original and validation cohorts, the classifier was reported to diagnose cytomegalovirus status with high specificity and sensitivity. Correlated functional status among segregating V segments might be attributable to linkage disequilibrium, but an unknown experimental factor could not be ruled out. In a later analysis, most CMV-associated TCR beta chains were found to appear HLA-restricted, with HLA associations seemingly driven largely by CMV exposure. Strong co-occurrence of HLA alleles, especially DR and DQ, made assigning TCR associations to individual alleles difficult. V-gene and J-gene trimming of TCR beta chains was associated with a missense DCLRE1C variant in a later genetic analysis, and the association was replicated in an independent cohort. At a false discovery rate of 0.05, a later analysis linked some 18,000 TCR beta sequences to specific HLA alleles. The cohort was sequenced for TCR beta chains only, and without alpha or paired-chain data the features that could be detected were limited. According to the authors, the approach could potentially be generalized to other disease states and immunological phenotypes. While some public TCRs were present in many individuals, most TCR sequences turned up only very rarely across donors.

The V end loses 1 base and the J end loses 2 bases, and a stretch of 11 bases separates them. The CDR3 starts with the cysteine, ends with the phenylalanine, and has 15 residues. CDR3 DNA is the only sequence kept; it has 45 bases, read in frame from the first base. CDR1 and CDR2 are drawn from the germline V gene: MNHNS, SASEGT. The specimen sequenced was PBMCs. The rearrangement combines TRBV6-1 with TRBJ2-5, and possibly TRBD1, on 5 matching bases. This receptor was obtained from a woman between 45 and 60 years old in good health and CMV-seropositive. The DNA sequence is TGTGCCAGCAGTGAAGGGACATTCTCTCAAGAGACCCAGTACTTC. The encoded protein is CASSEGTFSQETQYF.